Below are 27 T cell receptor beta chains sequenced from a single sample in a study of blood T cell repertoires in COVID-19. The protocol was immunoSEQ multiplex PCR, while the TCRdb copy is restricted to in-frame clones and leaves out a portion. The sample has 110,000 or so clones; roughly nine tenths are singletons. Sequenced material: peripheral blood. Source of these receptors: a man in his 70s who had recovered from COVID-19.

The chain joins TRBV5-1 to TRBJ2-7; D is perhaps TRBD2 (5 bases). The germline gives CDR1 SGHRS, CDR2 YFSETQ. V was clipped by 4 bases and J by 3 bases, with 8 bases between them. The CDR3 contains 12 residues. The chain's CDR3 is CASSERDYEQYF. As DNA, the CDR3 is TGCGCCAGCAGCGAACGGGACTACGAGCAGTACTTC.

This chain links TRBV3-1 (or the pseudogene TRBV3-2) with TRBJ2-1, with 8 bases that match TRBD2. The CDR3 contains 16 residues. Germline lookup yields CDR1 LGHDT and CDR2 YNNKEL (reference sequence). V trimming: 0 bases; J trimming: 6 bases; junction bases outside the gene matches: 7. In DNA form, the CDR3 reads TGTGCCAGCAGCCAAGAACATACGGGGGGGCCCAATGAGCAGTTCTTC. Translation: CASSQEHTGGPNEQFF.

This chain links TRBV5-6 with TRBJ2-7; 10 bases are a match to TRBD1. CDR1 SGHDT and CDR2 YYEEEE come from the germline V gene. There are 15 residues in the CDR3. Trimming removed 5 bases from V and 2 bases from J; junction bases left unmatched: 7. CDR3 sequence: CASRYDRGPTYEQYF. DNA for the CDR3: TGTGCCAGCAGATACGACAGGGGGCCTACCTACGAGCAGTACTTC.

The rearrangement links TRBV5-1 to TRBJ1-6; D is undetermined. V lost 0 bases and J 10 bases, leaving 14 bases between the germline ends. Per the germline V gene, CDR1 is SGHRS and CDR2 is YFSETQ. This CDR3 spans 15 amino acids. This chain's CDR3 is CASSLAPGIHSPLHF. In nucleotides, the CDR3 is TGCGCCAGCAGCTTGGCCCCGGGGATCCACTCACCCCTCCACTTT. Combining the CDR3 with reference TRBV5-1 and TRBJ1-6 gives the whole variable domain KAGVTQTPRYLIKTRGQQVTLSCSPISGHRSVSWYQQTPGQGLQFLFEYFSETQRNKGNFPGRFSGRQFSNSRSEMNVSTLELGDSALYLCASSLAPGIHSPLHFGNGTRLTVT.

The genes are TRBV5-8 and TRBJ1-2, with D uncertain. The CDR3 is made up of 13 amino acids. Per germline, CDR1 SGHTS and CDR2 YDEGEE. V was pared by 3 bases and J by 3 bases, with 9 bases between. In nucleotides, the CDR3 is TGTGCCAGCAGCTCGAGGCCCTACTATGGCTACACCTTC. The encoded protein is CASSSRPYYGYTF.

The chain recombines TRBV7-2 with TRBJ2-7; tentatively, D is TRBD2 (5 bases). Germline lookup yields CDR1 SGHTA and CDR2 FQGNSA. The CDR3 extends over 14 amino acids. V was trimmed by 5 bases and J by 3 bases, leaving 14 bases between them. This CDR3 is CASSPSGGYYEQYF. Written as DNA, the CDR3 is TGTGCCAGCAGCCCCTCCGGCGGGTACTACGAGCAGTACTTC. Full variable domain (remainder filled in from reference TRBV7-2 and TRBJ2-7): GAGVSQSPSNKVTEKGKDVELRCDPISGHTALYWYRQSLGQGLEFLIYFQGNSAPDKSGLPSDRFSAERTGGSVSTLTIQRTQQEDSAVYLCASSPSGGYYEQYFGPGTRLTVT.

This chain connects TRBV5-6 to TRBJ2-7; 8 positions agree with TRBD1. The CDR3 has 15 amino acids. The germline CDR1 and CDR2 sequences are SGHDT and YYEEEE. The junction had 11 bases not matched to a gene; V was cut back by 3 bases and J by 6 bases. CDR3 nucleotide sequence: TGTGCCAGCAGCTCTCACCGGGACAGGATGCCCGAGCAGTACTTC. It codes for CASSSHRDRMPEQYF.

In nucleotides, the CDR3 is TGTGCCAGCAGCGTAGATGGGACTGTGACCGATGAGCAGTTCTTC. Translating gives CASSVDGTVTDEQFF. The chain uses TRBV9 and TRBJ2-1, with D possibly matching TRBD2 (6 bases). Trimming took 0 bases from V and 8 from J, leaving 15 bases between them. The germline gives CDR1 SGDLS, CDR2 YYNGEE. The CDR3 covers 15 residues.

The genes are TRBV6-4 and TRBJ2-1; TRBD2 aligns across 8 bases. Unmatched junction bases numbered 3, after V lost 4 bases and J lost 1 base. Germline-derived CDR1 and CDR2 are MRHNA and SNTAGT. This CDR3 has 15 amino acids. The CDR3 protein is CASSALAASYNEQFF. CDR3 bases: TGTGCCAGCAGTGCACTAGCGGCTTCCTACAATGAGCAGTTCTTC.

This chain links TRBV5-1 with TRBJ2-5; D not resolved. CDR1 is SGHRS, CDR2 YFSETQ, per germline. V shed 3 bases and J shed 5 bases, with 14 bases lying between them. The CDR3 runs 14 residues. The CDR3 spells CASSSLSSMETQYF. In DNA, the CDR3 is TGCGCCAGCAGCTCACTTTCATCGATGGAGACCCAGTACTTC.

The rearrangement links TRBV7-3 to TRBJ2-1; 13 bases are a match to TRBD2. V shed 5 bases, J shed 2 bases, and the junction held 6 bases outside the gene matches. Germline V gene data show CDR1 as SGHTA and CDR2 as FQGTGA. The CDR3 runs 17 residues. The CDR3 coding sequence is TGTGCCAGCAGCGGCAGACTAGCGGGAGGTGCCTACAATGAGCAGTTCTTC. Residues: CASSGRLAGGAYNEQFF.

This clone was seen only a few times. J is TRBJ2-5 and V is TRBV9; TRBD2 aligns across 8 bases. There are 15 residues in the CDR3. The germline CDR1 and CDR2 sequences are SGDLS and YYNGEE. The junction had 5 bases not matched to a gene; V was cut back by 3 bases and J by 1 base. In DNA, the CDR3 is TGTGCCAGCAGCGCCCTCGGGACTAGCCAAGAGACCCAGTACTTC. Translating it yields CASSALGTSQETQYF. Full variable domain (missing parts from reference TRBV9 and TRBJ2-5): DSGVTQTPKHLITATGQRVTLRCSPRSGDLSVYWYQQSLDQGLQFLIQYYNGEERAKGNILERFSAQQFPDLHSELNLSSLELGDSALYFCASSALGTSQETQYFGPGTRLLVL.

The chain is built from TRBV5-5 and TRBJ2-1, with 9 positions matching TRBD2. Germline V CDR1 and CDR2: SGHKS, YYEKEE (reference sequence). The CDR3 sequence is 15 residues long. Trimming at V came to 0 bases and at J to 6 bases, leaving 4 bases not matched to a gene. The CDR3 region is CASSLVISGGNEQFF. CDR3 coding DNA: TGTGCCAGCAGCTTGGTAATTAGCGGGGGCAATGAGCAGTTCTTC.

The J gene is TRBJ1-2, the V gene TRBV18; D remains unclear. The CDR3 is 14 residues long. Germline loops: CDR1 KGHSH, CDR2 LQKENI. Trimming removed 4 bases from V and 6 bases from J, with 15 bases in between. The CDR3: CASSQEMREDGYTF. Written as DNA, the CDR3 is TGTGCCAGCTCACAAGAAATGCGGGAAGATGGCTACACCTTC.

The chain joins TRBV28 to TRBJ1-1; D is undetermined. This CDR3 is built from 16 residues. V lost 1 base, J lost 3 bases, and 15 bases lay in between. Per germline, CDR1 MDHEN and CDR2 SYDVKM. The CDR3 here is CASSLFQRIEDTEAFF. For the CDR3, the DNA is TGTGCCAGCAGTTTATTCCAAAGGATAGAGGACACTGAAGCTTTCTTT. Looking up the rest from reference TRBV28 and TRBJ1-1 gives the full variable domain: DVKVTQSSRYLVKRTGEKVFLECVQDMDHENMFWYRQDPGLGLRLIYFSYDVKMKEKGDIPEGYSVSREKKERFSLILESASTNQTSMYLCASSLFQRIEDTEAFFGQGTRLTVV.

V usage is TRBV28 and J usage is TRBJ2-7, with 10 bases aligning to TRBD2. Unmatched junction bases numbered 7, after V lost 7 bases and J lost 4 bases. Germline V gives CDR1 MDHEN, CDR2 SYDVKM. The CDR3 length is 14 residues. CDR3 bases: TGTGCCAGCACTAGCGGGGGCTCCGGATACGAGCAGTACTTC. Protein: CASTSGGSGYEQYF.

The V and J genes are TRBV7-8 and TRBJ2-5; D remains ambiguous. V was trimmed by 1 base and J by 1 base, leaving 10 bases between them. This CDR3 comprises 15 residues. CDR1 and CDR2 from the germline V gene are SGHVS and FQNEAQ. The CDR3: CASSLGRGVQETQYF. The CDR3, as DNA: TGTGCCAGCAGCTTAGGTCGCGGAGTCCAAGAGACCCAGTACTTC.

This clone was picked up one time. The V call is TRBV27, the J call TRBJ1-1, with D perhaps matching TRBD1 (5 bases). Germline CDR1 MNHEY, CDR2 SMNVEV (reference sequence). Between the trimmed V and J ends, which lost 2 bases and 5 bases, there was a span of 9 bases. CDR3 length equals 13 residues. The CDR3 sequence is CASSLMGGTEAFF. Here the CDR3 DNA reads TGTGCCAGCAGTTTAATGGGGGGGACTGAAGCTTTCTTT.

The chain has TRBV5-1 and TRBJ1-1, with D possibly matching TRBD1 (5 bases). V lost 3 bases and J lost 2, with 11 bases in between. Germline V gene sequence: CDR1 SGHRS, CDR2 YFSETQ. CDR3 length equals 14 residues. As DNA, the CDR3 is TGCGCCAGCAGCTGGACGGGGGGAAACACTGAAGCTTTCTTT. It is translated as CASSWTGGNTEAFF.

V is TRBV7-9 and J is TRBJ2-3, with a weak D call TRBD1 (5 bases). The CDR3 contains 13 residues. The V gene lost 6 bases and the J gene lost 0 bases, with 7 bases spanning the gap. Germline-derived CDR1 and CDR2 are SEHNR and FQNEAQ (reference sequence). The CDR3 DNA is TGTGCCAGCAGTTGGACAAGCACAGATACGCAGTATTTT. Its protein is CASSWTSTDTQYF.

The chain employs TRBV5-6 and TRBJ2-5, with 9 bases lining up with TRBD1. Germline V lookup: CDR1 SGHDT, CDR2 YYEEEE. J lost 5 bases, V lost 5 bases, and 19 bases had no gene match. The CDR3 totals 18 residues. The CDR3 here is CASSFPYSKQGARETQYF. CDR3 DNA: TGTGCCAGCAGTTTTCCGTATTCCAAACAGGGGGCTAGGGAGACCCAGTACTTC.

The V call is TRBV6-2 or TRBV6-3, the J call TRBJ2-3, with TRBD2 matching 14 bases. In germline, CDR1 is MNHEY, CDR2 SVGEGT. This CDR3 comprises 18 residues. Trimming cost V 4 bases and J 0 bases; bases outside gene matches: 6. CDR3: CASSLRTSGRTSTDTQYF. In nucleotides, the CDR3 is TGTGCCAGCAGTTTGAGGACTAGCGGGAGGACGAGCACAGATACGCAGTATTTT.

This clone was seen a single time. The chain couples TRBV29-1 to TRBJ2-3, with 9 bases lining up with TRBD2. The V gene's germline CDR1 is SQVTM and CDR2 ANQGSEA. This CDR3 region has 15 residues. With 4 bases clipped from V and 5 bases from J, the junction kept 10 bases outside the gene matches. The CDR3 region has the DNA TGCAGCGTTGGACTTAGCGGGAGCGGGAGAGATACGCAGTATTTT. The encoded protein is CSVGLSGSGRDTQYF.

V and J are TRBV2 and TRBJ2-1; 8 bases are shared with TRBD1. The J segment lost 12 bases and the V segment lost 5 bases, leaving 9 bases of the junction unmatched. The germline CDR1 and CDR2 sequences are SNHLY and FYNNEI. This CDR3 comprises 13 residues. Here the CDR3 reads CASSNPGGGRQFF. The CDR3 DNA reads as TGTGCCAGCAGTAACCCAGGGGGCGGCCGGCAGTTCTTC.

The chain is built from TRBV5-4 and TRBJ2-5; D uncertain. The CDR3 is made up of 13 amino acids. Germline V gene lookup returns CDR1 SGHNT and CDR2 YYREEE (reference sequence). Trimming stripped 5 bases from V and 5 bases from J, with 13 bases between. In DNA, the CDR3 is TGTGCCAGCAGGCCCTTTGCGAGTGAGACCCAGTACTTC. Residues: CASRPFASETQYF.

The J gene is TRBJ2-3, the V gene TRBV7-3; 12 bases agree with TRBD2. The junction had 10 bases not matched to a gene; V was cut back by 5 bases and J by 4 bases. Per the germline V gene, CDR1 is SGHTA and CDR2 is FQGTGA. The CDR3 spans 17 residues. CDR3 amino acids: CASSKGASGGAADTQYF. The CDR3 DNA follows: TGTGCCAGCAGCAAAGGGGCTAGCGGGGGGGCCGCAGATACGCAGTATTTT.

The chain combines TRBV30 with TRBJ2-3; 8 nucleotides line up with TRBD2. Germline lookup yields CDR1 GTSNPN and CDR2 SVGIG (reference sequence). V dropped 4 bases and J dropped 0; count of bases not matched to a gene: 18. This CDR3 has 19 amino acids. CDR3 loop: CAWTPLGGGTPTSTDTQYF. Here the CDR3 DNA reads TGTGCCTGGACACCCCTGGGCGGGGGGACTCCTACTAGCACAGATACGCAGTATTTT.